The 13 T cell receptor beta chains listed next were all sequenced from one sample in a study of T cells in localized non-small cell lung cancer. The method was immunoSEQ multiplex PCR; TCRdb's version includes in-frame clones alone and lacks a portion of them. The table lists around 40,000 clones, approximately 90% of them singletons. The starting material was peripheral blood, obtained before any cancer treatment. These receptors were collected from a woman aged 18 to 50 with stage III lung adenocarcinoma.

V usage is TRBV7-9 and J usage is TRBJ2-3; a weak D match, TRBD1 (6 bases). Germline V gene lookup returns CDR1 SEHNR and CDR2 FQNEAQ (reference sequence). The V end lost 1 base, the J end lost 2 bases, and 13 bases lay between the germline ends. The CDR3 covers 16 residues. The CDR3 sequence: CASSLGGPGVTDTQYF. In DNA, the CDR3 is TGTGCCAGCAGCTTAGGAGGCCCAGGGGTCACAGATACGCAGTATTTT.

For the CDR3, the DNA is TGTGCCAGTAGTCAAGACAGGGGTCTGATCTATGGCTACACCTTC. Translating it yields CASSQDRGLIYGYTF. This chain joins TRBV19 and TRBJ1-2; 8 nucleotides match TRBD1. The CDR3 consists of 15 residues. Trimming cost V 5 bases and J 4 bases; bases outside gene matches: 9. Germline CDR1 and CDR2: LNHDA and SQIVND (reference sequence).

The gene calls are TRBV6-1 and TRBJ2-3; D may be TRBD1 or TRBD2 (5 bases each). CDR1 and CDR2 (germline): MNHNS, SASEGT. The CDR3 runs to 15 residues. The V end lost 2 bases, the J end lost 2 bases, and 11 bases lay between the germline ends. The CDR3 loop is CASSETRGSTDTQYF. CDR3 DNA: TGTGCCAGCAGTGAAACGAGGGGTTCCACAGATACGCAGTATTTT.

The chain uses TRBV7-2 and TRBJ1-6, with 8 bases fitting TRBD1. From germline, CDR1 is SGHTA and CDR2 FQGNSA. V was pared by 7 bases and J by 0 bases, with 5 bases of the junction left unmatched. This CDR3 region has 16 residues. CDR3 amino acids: CASNGGQGSYNSPLHF. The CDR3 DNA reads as TGTGCCAGCAATGGCGGACAGGGCTCCTATAATTCACCCCTCCACTTT.

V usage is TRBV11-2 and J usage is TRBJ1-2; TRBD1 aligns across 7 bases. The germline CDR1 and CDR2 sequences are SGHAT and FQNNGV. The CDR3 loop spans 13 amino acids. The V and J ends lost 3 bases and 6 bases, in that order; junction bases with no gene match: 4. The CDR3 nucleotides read TGTGCCAGCAGCTTGGACAGGTCCCATGGCTACACCTTC. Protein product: CASSLDRSHGYTF. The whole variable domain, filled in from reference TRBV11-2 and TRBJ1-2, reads EAGVAQSPRYKIIEKRQSVAFWCNPISGHATLYWYQQILGQGPKLLIQFQNNGVVDDSQLPKDRFSAERLKGVDSTLKIQPAKLEDSAVYLCASSLDRSHGYTFGSGTRLTVV.

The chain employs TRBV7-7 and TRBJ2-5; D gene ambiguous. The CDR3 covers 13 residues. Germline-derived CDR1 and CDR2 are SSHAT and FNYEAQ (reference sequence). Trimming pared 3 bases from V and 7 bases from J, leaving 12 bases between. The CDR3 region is CASSFRAEGTQYF. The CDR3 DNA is TGTGCCAGCAGCTTTAGGGCAGAAGGGACCCAGTACTTC.

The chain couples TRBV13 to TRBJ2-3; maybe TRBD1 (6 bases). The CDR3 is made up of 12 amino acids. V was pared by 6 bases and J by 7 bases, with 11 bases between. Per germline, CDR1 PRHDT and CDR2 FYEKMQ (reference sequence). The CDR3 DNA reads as TGTGCCAGCAGTCAAACAGGGAATACGCAGTATTTT. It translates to CASSQTGNTQYF.

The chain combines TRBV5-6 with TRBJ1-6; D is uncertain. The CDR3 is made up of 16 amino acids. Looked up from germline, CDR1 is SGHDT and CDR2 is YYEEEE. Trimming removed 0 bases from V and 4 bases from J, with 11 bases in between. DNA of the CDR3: TGTGCCAGCAGCTTGGGGCGAAGCACATATAATTCACCCCTCCACTTT. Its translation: CASSLGRSTYNSPLHF. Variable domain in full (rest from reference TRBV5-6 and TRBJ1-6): DAGVTQSPTHLIKTRGQQVTLRCSPKSGHDTVSWYQQALGQGPQFIFQYYEEEERQRGNFPDRFSGHQFPNYSSELNVNALLLGDSALYLCASSLGRSTYNSPLHFGNGTRLTVT.

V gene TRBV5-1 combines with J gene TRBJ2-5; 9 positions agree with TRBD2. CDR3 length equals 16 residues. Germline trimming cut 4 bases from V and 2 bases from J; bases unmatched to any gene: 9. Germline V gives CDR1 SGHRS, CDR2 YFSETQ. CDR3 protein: CASSTAGGRFQETQYF. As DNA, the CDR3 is TGCGCCAGCAGCACCGCGGGGGGGCGGTTTCAAGAGACCCAGTACTTC.

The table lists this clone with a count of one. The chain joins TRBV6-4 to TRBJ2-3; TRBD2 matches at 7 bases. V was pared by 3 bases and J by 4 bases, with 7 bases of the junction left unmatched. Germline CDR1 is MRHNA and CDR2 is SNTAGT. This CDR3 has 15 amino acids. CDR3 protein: CASSEEGGGPDTQYF. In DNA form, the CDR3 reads TGTGCCAGCAGTGAAGAGGGCGGGGGTCCAGATACGCAGTATTTT.

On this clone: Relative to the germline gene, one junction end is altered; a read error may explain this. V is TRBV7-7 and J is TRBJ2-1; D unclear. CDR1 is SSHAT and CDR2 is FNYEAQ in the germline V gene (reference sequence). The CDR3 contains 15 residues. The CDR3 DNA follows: TGTGCTAGCAGCTTAGATGCCAGCTCCTACAATGAGCAGTTCTTC. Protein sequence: CASSLDASSYNEQFF.

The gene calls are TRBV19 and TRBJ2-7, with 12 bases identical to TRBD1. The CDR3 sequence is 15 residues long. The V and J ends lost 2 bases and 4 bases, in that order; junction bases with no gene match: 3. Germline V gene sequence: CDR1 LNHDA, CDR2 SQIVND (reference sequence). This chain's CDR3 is CASSILGQGAYEQYF. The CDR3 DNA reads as TGTGCCAGTAGTATATTGGGACAGGGGGCTTACGAGCAGTACTTC.

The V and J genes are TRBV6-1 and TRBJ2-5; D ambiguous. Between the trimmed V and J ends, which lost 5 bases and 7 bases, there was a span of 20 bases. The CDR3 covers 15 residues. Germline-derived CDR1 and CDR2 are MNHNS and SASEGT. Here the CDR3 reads CASSSRTQVLGTQYF. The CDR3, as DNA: TGTGCCAGCAGTTCCAGGACCCAGGTCTTAGGGACCCAGTACTTC.